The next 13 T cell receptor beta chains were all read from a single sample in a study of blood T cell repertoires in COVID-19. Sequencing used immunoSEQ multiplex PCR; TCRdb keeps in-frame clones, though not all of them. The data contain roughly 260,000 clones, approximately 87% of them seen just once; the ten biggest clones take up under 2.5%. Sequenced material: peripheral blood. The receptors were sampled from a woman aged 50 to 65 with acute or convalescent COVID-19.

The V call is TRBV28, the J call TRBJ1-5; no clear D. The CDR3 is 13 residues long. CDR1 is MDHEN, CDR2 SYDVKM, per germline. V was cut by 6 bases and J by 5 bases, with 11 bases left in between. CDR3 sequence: CASRTGSYQPQHF. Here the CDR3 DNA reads TGTGCCAGCAGAACCGGTAGTTATCAGCCCCAGCATTTT.

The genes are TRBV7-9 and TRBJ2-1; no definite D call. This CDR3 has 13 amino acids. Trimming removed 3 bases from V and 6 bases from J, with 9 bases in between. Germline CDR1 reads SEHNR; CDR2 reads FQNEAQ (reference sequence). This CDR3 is CASSLLPLNEQFF. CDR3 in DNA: TGTGCCAGCAGCTTGTTGCCACTCAATGAGCAGTTCTTC.

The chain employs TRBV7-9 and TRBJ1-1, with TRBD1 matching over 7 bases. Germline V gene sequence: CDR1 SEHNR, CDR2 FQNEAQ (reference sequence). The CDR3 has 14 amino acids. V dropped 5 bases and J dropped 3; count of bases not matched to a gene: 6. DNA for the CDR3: TGTGCCAGCAGCCCGACGGGACAGTACACTGAAGCTTTCTTT. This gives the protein CASSPTGQYTEAFF.

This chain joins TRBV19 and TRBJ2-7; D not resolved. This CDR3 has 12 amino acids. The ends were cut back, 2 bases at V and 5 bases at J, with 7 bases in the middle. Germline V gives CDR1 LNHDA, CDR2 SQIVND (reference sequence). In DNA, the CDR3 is TGTGCCAGTAGTATACAAAGAGACGAGCAGTACTTC. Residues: CASSIQRDEQYF.

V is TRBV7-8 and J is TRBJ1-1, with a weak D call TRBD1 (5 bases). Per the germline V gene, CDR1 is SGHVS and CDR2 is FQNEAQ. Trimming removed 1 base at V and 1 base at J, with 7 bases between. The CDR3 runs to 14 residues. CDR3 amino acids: CASSLVGGNTEAFF. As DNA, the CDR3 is TGTGCCAGCAGCTTAGTGGGGGGGAACACTGAAGCTTTCTTT.

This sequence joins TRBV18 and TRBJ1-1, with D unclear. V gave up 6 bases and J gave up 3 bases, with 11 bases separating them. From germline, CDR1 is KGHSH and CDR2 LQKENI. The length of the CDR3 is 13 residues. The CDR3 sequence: CASSKSEDTEAFF. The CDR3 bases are TGTGCCAGCTCTAAGAGTGAGGACACTGAAGCTTTCTTT.

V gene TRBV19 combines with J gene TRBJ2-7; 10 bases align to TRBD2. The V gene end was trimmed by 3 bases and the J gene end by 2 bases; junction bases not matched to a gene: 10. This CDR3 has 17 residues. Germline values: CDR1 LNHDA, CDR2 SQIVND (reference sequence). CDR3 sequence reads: CASSMGLASTAPYEQYF. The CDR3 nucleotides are TGTGCCAGTAGTATGGGACTAGCGAGCACGGCACCCTACGAGCAGTACTTC.

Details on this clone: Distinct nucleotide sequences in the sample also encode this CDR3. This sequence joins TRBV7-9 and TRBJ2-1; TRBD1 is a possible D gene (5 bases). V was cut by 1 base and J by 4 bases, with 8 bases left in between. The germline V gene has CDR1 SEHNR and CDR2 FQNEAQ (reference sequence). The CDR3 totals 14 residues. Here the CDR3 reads CASSLVSGYNEQFF. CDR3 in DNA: TGTGCCAGCAGCTTAGTCTCAGGGTACAATGAGCAGTTCTTC.

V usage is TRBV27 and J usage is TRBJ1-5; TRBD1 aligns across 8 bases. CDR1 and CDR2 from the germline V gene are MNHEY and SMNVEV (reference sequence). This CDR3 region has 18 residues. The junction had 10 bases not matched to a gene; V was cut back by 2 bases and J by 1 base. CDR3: CASSLLRTGMGSNQPQHF. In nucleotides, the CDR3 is TGTGCCAGCAGTTTACTGAGGACAGGGATGGGAAGCAATCAGCCCCAGCATTTT.

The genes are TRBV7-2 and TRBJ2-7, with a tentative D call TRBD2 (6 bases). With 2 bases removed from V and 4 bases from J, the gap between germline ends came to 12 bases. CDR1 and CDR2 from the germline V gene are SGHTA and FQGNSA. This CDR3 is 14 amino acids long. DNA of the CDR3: TGTGCCAGCAGCTTATACGGGAGTCGGTACGAGCAGTACTTC. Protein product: CASSLYGSRYEQYF.

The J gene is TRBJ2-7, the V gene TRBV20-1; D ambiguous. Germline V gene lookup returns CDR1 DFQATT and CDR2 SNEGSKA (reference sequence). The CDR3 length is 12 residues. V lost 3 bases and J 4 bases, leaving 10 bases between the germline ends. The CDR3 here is CSASSTLYEQYF. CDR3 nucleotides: TGCAGTGCTAGTAGTACGCTATACGAGCAGTACTTC.

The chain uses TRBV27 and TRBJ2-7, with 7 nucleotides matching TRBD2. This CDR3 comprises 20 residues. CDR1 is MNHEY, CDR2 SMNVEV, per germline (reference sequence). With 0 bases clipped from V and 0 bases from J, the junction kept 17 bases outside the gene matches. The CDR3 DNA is TGTGCCAGCAGTTTATCCAACCGATGGGAGCGGGGTGTGGGCTCCTACGAGCAGTACTTC. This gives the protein CASSLSNRWERGVGSYEQYF.

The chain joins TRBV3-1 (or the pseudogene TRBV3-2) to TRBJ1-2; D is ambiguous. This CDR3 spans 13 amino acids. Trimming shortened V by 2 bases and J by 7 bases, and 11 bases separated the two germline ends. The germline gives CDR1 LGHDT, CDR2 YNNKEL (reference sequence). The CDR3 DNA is TGTGCCAGCAGCCAAACGAGCCCTGGTGGCTACACCTTC. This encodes CASSQTSPGGYTF.